The 3 T cell receptor beta chains listed next were all sequenced from one sample in a study of siplizumab effects on memory and regulatory T cells. Data came from immunoSEQ multiplex PCR; TCRdb stores just in-frame clones and leaves some out. This table has 65,000 to 70,000 clones, 80% to 90% appearing once. The sample was Tregs sorted from blood. The receptors were sampled from a human donor in good health.

This rearrangement joins TRBV7-9 to TRBJ2-3, with a possible D match to TRBD1 (6 bases). V was pared by 5 bases and J by 4 bases, with 13 bases between. CDR3 length equals 14 residues. The germline gives CDR1 SEHNR, CDR2 FQNEAQ (reference sequence). This CDR3 is CASSPDRKADTQYF. In DNA form, the CDR3 reads TGTGCCAGCAGCCCCGACAGGAAGGCAGATACGCAGTATTTT.

The genes are TRBV15 and TRBJ2-5; TRBD2 matches 8 bases. The CDR3 is 13 amino acids. Per germline, CDR1 LNHNV and CDR2 YYDKDF (reference sequence). The J segment lost 4 bases and the V segment lost 9 bases, leaving 7 bases of the junction unmatched. The CDR3 bases are TGTGCCACGAGAGCGGGAGAGGTAGAGACCCAGTACTTC. Residues: CATRAGEVETQYF.

This clone occurred once. This chain links TRBV30 with TRBJ1-2; D uncertain. V lost 2 bases, J lost 7 bases, and 8 bases lay in between. The CDR3 totals 11 residues. Germline-derived CDR1 and CDR2 are GTSNPN and SVGIG (reference sequence). CDR3 DNA: TGTGCCTGGAGTCGAAGGAGTGGCTACACCTTC. Translation: CAWSRRSGYTF.